The 30 T cell receptor beta chains given below trace back to one sample, sequenced in a study of blood T cell repertoires in COVID-19. Libraries were prepared by immunoSEQ multiplex PCR; TCRdb keeps only in-frame clonotypes and omits some of them. The table includes roughly 52,000 clones, roughly 87% detected once. The sequenced sample was peripheral blood. These receptors all come from a woman of 80 years or more with acute or convalescent COVID-19.

The chain links TRBV5-1 to TRBJ2-3, with 8 nucleotides matching TRBD2. There are 16 residues in the CDR3. J was trimmed by 1 base and V by 6 bases; bases with no gene match: 10. Germline V CDR1 and CDR2: SGHRS, YFSETQ. The CDR3 sequence is CASTGSWRGGTDTQYF. For the CDR3, the DNA is TGCGCCAGCACCGGTAGTTGGCGGGGGGGCACAGATACGCAGTATTTT.

The J gene is TRBJ2-3, the V gene TRBV28; 7 positions agree with TRBD1. The trim removed 4 bases at V and 1 base at J, leaving 11 bases unmatched. Germline CDR1 is MDHEN and CDR2 is SYDVKM. The CDR3 has 17 amino acids. The CDR3 DNA reads TGTGCCAGCAGTTCGCCCTTGACAGGGTGGCGCACAGATACGCAGTATTTT. Protein product: CASSSPLTGWRTDTQYF.

The genes are TRBV18 and TRBJ1-2; the match to TRBD1 covers 12 bases. Losses at the gene ends were 3 bases for V and 4 bases for J; bases not matched to a gene: 0. The CDR3 is made up of 14 amino acids. CDR1 is KGHSH and CDR2 is LQKENI in the germline V gene. For the CDR3, the DNA is TGTGCCAGCTCACCGGGACAGGGGGCCTATGGCTACACCTTC. Amino acids: CASSPGQGAYGYTF.

This sequence joins TRBV3-1 (or the pseudogene TRBV3-2) and TRBJ2-7; 8 bases agree with TRBD1. J gave up 1 base and V 1 base, and 6 bases lay outside the gene matches. Germline CDR1 and CDR2: LGHDT and YNNKEL (reference sequence). The CDR3 is made up of 16 amino acids. The CDR3 coding sequence is TGTGCCAGCAGCCAAGGGGGACAGGTCCGTTCCTACGAGCAGTACTTC. It is translated as CASSQGGQVRSYEQYF.

The chain couples TRBV2 to TRBJ2-3, with a tentative D call TRBD1 (6 bases). CDR1 and CDR2 (germline): SNHLY, FYNNEI. V was clipped by 4 bases and J by 2 bases, with 13 bases between them. The CDR3 has 15 amino acids. The CDR3 spells CASSVSDRVTDTQYF. CDR3 coding DNA: TGTGCCAGCAGTGTCTCGGACAGAGTCACAGATACGCAGTATTTT.

The chain is built from TRBV4-1 and TRBJ2-1, with D possibly being TRBD2 (6 bases). CDR1 MGHRA and CDR2 YSYEKL come from the germline V gene. Trimming left V 0 bases short and J 3 bases short, with 12 bases between. This CDR3 spans 16 amino acids. CDR3 residues: CASSQEDGGNYNEQFF. CDR3 DNA sequence: TGCGCCAGCAGCCAAGAAGACGGGGGAAACTACAATGAGCAGTTCTTC.

The rearrangement joins TRBV7-2 to TRBJ2-7; 8 bases agree with TRBD2. Germline CDR1 reads SGHTA; CDR2 reads FQGNSA. The J segment lost 3 bases and the V segment lost 5 bases, leaving 9 bases of the junction unmatched. The CDR3 spans 15 residues. CDR3 nucleotide sequence: TGTGCCAGCAGCCGGTCGGGGGGGCTGAACTACGAGCAGTACTTC. Translating it yields CASSRSGGLNYEQYF.

The V and J genes are TRBV6-5 and TRBJ2-7, with 9 bases aligning to TRBD1. This CDR3 region has 13 residues. After removal of 8 bases from V and 3 bases from J, the junction contained 5 bases not matched to a gene. CDR1 is MNHEY, CDR2 SVGAGI, per germline. The CDR3 nucleotides read TGTGCCAGCGGGACAGGGATAAACTACGAGCAGTACTTC. It is translated as CASGTGINYEQYF.

V and J are TRBV5-1 and TRBJ1-1; possibly TRBD1 for D (5 bases). This CDR3 spans 16 amino acids. Between the trimmed V and J ends, which lost 4 bases and 5 bases, there was a span of 21 bases. From germline, CDR1 is SGHRS and CDR2 YFSETQ. This CDR3 reads CASSPTLQAGGTEAFF. CDR3 bases: TGCGCCAGCAGCCCTACTTTGCAGGCCGGGGGAACTGAAGCTTTCTTT.

CDR3 bases: TGTGCCAGCATGCCAACTAGACTGAACACTGAAGCTTTCTTT. Encoded protein: CASMPTRLNTEAFF. The chain links TRBV2 to TRBJ1-1; D gene ambiguous. Germline assignment: CDR1 SNHLY and CDR2 FYNNEI. The CDR3 is 14 amino acids. Between the trimmed V and J ends, which lost 7 bases and 0 bases, there was a span of 12 bases.

The CDR3, as DNA: TGTGCCAGCAGGAATTTGACAGGCCCCCACACTGAAGCTTTCTTT. Translating gives CASRNLTGPHTEAFF. The chain employs TRBV2 and TRBJ1-1; perhaps TRBD1 as D (6 bases). V was trimmed by 6 bases and J by 3 bases, leaving 17 bases between them. CDR1 is SNHLY, CDR2 FYNNEI, per germline. The CDR3 loop spans 15 amino acids.

The CDR3 DNA is TGTGCCAGCTCACCCGGGCCGGGAAATACGCAGTATTTT. Amino acids: CASSPGPGNTQYF. The chain has TRBV18 and TRBJ2-3; D may be TRBD2 (5 bases). V shed 3 bases and J shed 7 bases, with 11 bases lying between them. Germline V CDR1 and CDR2: KGHSH, LQKENI. There are 13 residues in the CDR3.

The chain links TRBV19 to TRBJ2-6; 9 nucleotides match TRBD1. This CDR3 has 17 amino acids. CDR1 is LNHDA, CDR2 SQIVND, per germline (reference sequence). Trimming took 3 bases from V and 3 from J; bases not matched to a gene: 6. The CDR3 spells CASSMKDRGFGANVLTF. The CDR3 DNA follows: TGTGCCAGTAGTATGAAGGACAGGGGCTTTGGGGCCAACGTCCTGACTTTC.

The V gene is TRBV6-5, the J gene TRBJ2-7; D may be TRBD2 (5 bases). The CDR3 covers 14 residues. V was shortened by 4 bases and J by 4 bases, with 14 bases between the two germline ends. The germline gives CDR1 MNHEY, CDR2 SVGAGI. DNA for the CDR3: TGTGCCAGCAGTTCGGACTCTCCACCTTACGAGCAGTACGTC. This encodes CASSSDSPPYEQYV.

The chain has TRBV10-3 and TRBJ1-2; possible D gene TRBD1, 6 bases. With 2 bases removed from V and 1 base from J, the gap between germline ends came to 11 bases. The germline gives CDR1 ENHRY, CDR2 SYGVKD. This CDR3 is 15 amino acids long. The CDR3: CAISEDGQNNYGYTF. Written as DNA, the CDR3 is TGTGCCATCAGTGAGGACGGACAGAATAACTATGGCTACACCTTC.

V and J are TRBV12-3 or TRBV12-4 and TRBJ2-1; no clear D. There are 13 residues in the CDR3. V was trimmed by 5 bases and J by 5 bases, leaving 10 bases between them. The CDR3 nucleotides read TGTGCCAGCAGTCCAACCACAGACAATGAGCAGTTCTTC. Translated: CASSPTTDNEQFF.

The rearrangement uses TRBV5-1 and TRBJ2-1; the match to TRBD1 covers 9 bases. The CDR3 has 14 amino acids. In germline, CDR1 is SGHRS, CDR2 YFSETQ. The trim removed 4 bases at V and 6 bases at J, leaving 5 bases unmatched. The CDR3 loop is CASSRTGEGNEQFF. The CDR3, as DNA: TGCGCCAGCAGCCGGACAGGGGAAGGCAATGAGCAGTTCTTC.

The gene calls are TRBV10-3 and TRBJ2-5; 12 bases are a match to TRBD1. Germline V gene sequence: CDR1 ENHRY, CDR2 SYGVKD. The CDR3 contains 14 residues. V trimming: 9 bases; J trimming: 3 bases; junction bases outside the gene matches: 5. DNA of the CDR3: TGTGCCATTTCCGGGACAGGGGGCGAAGAGACCCAGTACTTC. It is translated as CAISGTGGEETQYF.

DNA for the CDR3: TGTGCCAGCAGTTACCGGACTAATGAAAAACTGTTTTTT. Protein sequence: CASSYRTNEKLFF. The chain is built from TRBV6-5 and TRBJ1-4; D uncertain. The CDR3 has 13 amino acids. Germline V CDR1 and CDR2: MNHEY, SVGAGI. Trimming took 2 bases from V and 2 from J, leaving 3 bases between them.

The chain joins TRBV19 to TRBJ2-5, with 7 bases lining up with TRBD1. The CDR3 runs 15 residues. V gave up 7 bases and J gave up 2 bases; unmatched junction bases: 10. Germline V gene lookup returns CDR1 LNHDA and CDR2 SQIVND (reference sequence). Here the CDR3 DNA reads TGTGCCAGTACCAAAGGGACAGCTAGTCAAGAGACCCAGTACTTC. This encodes CASTKGTASQETQYF.

The rearrangement uses TRBV5-1 and TRBJ2-3; TRBD1 matches 7 bases. This CDR3 is 13 amino acids long. V shed 2 bases and J 6 bases; nucleotides not matched to a gene: 3. CDR1 and CDR2 from the germline V gene are SGHRS and YFSETQ. CDR3 sequence: CASSFQQGDTQYF. Here the CDR3 DNA reads TGCGCCAGCAGCTTCCAACAGGGGGATACGCAGTATTTT.

The CDR3 sequence is CASSQGGGLQETQYF. The CDR3, as DNA: TGTGCCAGCAGCCAGGGCGGGGGGCTCCAAGAGACCCAGTACTTC. The chain carries TRBV3-1 (or the pseudogene TRBV3-2) and TRBJ2-5; 8 positions agree with TRBD2. The CDR3 consists of 15 residues. Germline CDR1 reads LGHDT; CDR2 reads YNNKEL (reference sequence). The V segment lost 3 bases and the J segment 1 base; nucleotides outside the gene matches: 4.

The chain couples TRBV27 to TRBJ1-1; D unclear. Trimming shortened V by 7 bases and J by 6 bases, and 21 bases separated the two germline ends. Germline CDR1 and CDR2: MNHEY and SMNVEV (reference sequence). The CDR3 is 15 residues long. CDR3 sequence reads: CASMRLEGLGSEAFF. The CDR3, as DNA: TGTGCCAGCATGAGGTTGGAGGGTTTAGGGTCTGAAGCTTTCTTT.

The V gene is TRBV6-1, the J gene TRBJ2-2, with TRBD1 as a possible D gene (5 bases). The CDR3 extends over 15 amino acids. The ends were cut back, 2 bases at V and 0 bases at J, with 7 bases in the middle. Per the germline V gene, CDR1 is MNHNS and CDR2 is SASEGT. Here the CDR3 reads CASSELGANTGELFF. CDR3 in DNA: TGTGCCAGCAGTGAACTAGGGGCGAACACCGGGGAGCTGTTTTTT.

The chain carries TRBV19 and TRBJ2-6, with D uncertain. Germline values: CDR1 LNHDA, CDR2 SQIVND (reference sequence). The CDR3 covers 15 residues. V was cut by 3 bases and J by 0 bases, with 6 bases left in between. The CDR3 reads CASSIPLSGANVLTF. The DNA of the CDR3 is TGTGCCAGTAGTATCCCCCTCTCTGGGGCCAACGTCCTGACTTTC.

In its sample, this clone was seen a few times. V gene TRBV6-1 combines with J gene TRBJ1-6, with D tentatively TRBD1 (6 bases). V lost 3 bases and J lost 7, with 10 bases in between. The CDR3 extends over 14 amino acids. Germline CDR1 and CDR2: MNHNS and SASEGT. CDR3 sequence (DNA): TGTGCCAGCAGTGACAGGGGTGGGAATTCACCCCTCCACTTT. As protein: CASSDRGGNSPLHF.

The chain carries TRBV27 and TRBJ1-1, with D tentatively TRBD1 (6 bases). Deletions cut 6 bases from V and 2 bases from J, with 10 bases between. The CDR3 consists of 13 residues. Germline assignment: CDR1 MNHEY and CDR2 SMNVEV (reference sequence). CDR3 amino acids: CASSAQGNTEAFF. The CDR3 nucleotides are TGTGCCAGCAGCGCACAGGGAAACACTGAAGCTTTCTTT.

V usage is TRBV5-1 and J usage is TRBJ1-1, with D possibly being TRBD1 (5 bases). The CDR3 is 15 amino acids. From germline, CDR1 is SGHRS and CDR2 YFSETQ. Deletions cut 1 base from V and 3 bases from J, with 13 bases between. The CDR3: CASSLRWEGYTEAFF. In nucleotides, the CDR3 is TGCGCCAGCAGCTTGAGGTGGGAGGGGTACACTGAAGCTTTCTTT.

The chain uses TRBV3-1 (or the pseudogene TRBV3-2) and TRBJ1-2, with 8 bases fitting TRBD1. Germline lookup yields CDR1 LGHDT and CDR2 YNNKEL (reference sequence). The CDR3 is 12 amino acids. J gave up 8 bases and V 4 bases, and 3 bases lay outside the gene matches. The CDR3 DNA is TGTGCCAGCAGCCTCGGGACAGGCGGCTACACCTTC. This gives the protein CASSLGTGGYTF.

A single count supports this clone. One end of the junction does not line up with germline, which may come from a read error. The chain has TRBV7-7 and TRBJ2-1, with 10 bases aligning to TRBD2. The CDR3 has 16 amino acids. The V gene's germline CDR1 is SSHAT and CDR2 FNYEAQ (reference sequence). CDR3 coding DNA: TGTGCTAGCAGCTTAGGAGCGGGGGGGTTTTACAATGAGCAGTTCTTC. It encodes CASSLGAGGFYNEQFF.